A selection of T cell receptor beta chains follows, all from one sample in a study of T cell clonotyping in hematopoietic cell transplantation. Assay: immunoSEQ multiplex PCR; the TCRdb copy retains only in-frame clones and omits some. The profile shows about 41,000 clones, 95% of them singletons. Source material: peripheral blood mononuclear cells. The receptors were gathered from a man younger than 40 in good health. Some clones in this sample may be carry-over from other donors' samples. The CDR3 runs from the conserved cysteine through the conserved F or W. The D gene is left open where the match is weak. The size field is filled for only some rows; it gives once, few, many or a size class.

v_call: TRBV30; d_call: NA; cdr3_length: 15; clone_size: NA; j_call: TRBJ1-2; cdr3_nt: TGTGCCTGGAGTGTCACCTTAGGGGGGAAGGGTGGCTACACCTTC; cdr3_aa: CAWSVTLGGKGGYTF
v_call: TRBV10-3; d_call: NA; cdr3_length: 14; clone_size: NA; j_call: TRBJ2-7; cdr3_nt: TGTGCCATCAGTGAGACCCAGGGTAGATACGAGCAGTACTTC; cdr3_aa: CAISETQGRYEQYF
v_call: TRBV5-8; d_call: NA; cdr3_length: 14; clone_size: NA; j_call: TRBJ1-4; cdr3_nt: TGTGCCAGCAGCTTCGTCCGGTATAATGAAAAACTGTTTTTT; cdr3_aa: CASSFVRYNEKLFF
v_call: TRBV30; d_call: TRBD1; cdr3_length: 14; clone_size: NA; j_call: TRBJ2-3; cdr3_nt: TGTGCCTTAGACAGGGGACTCAACACAGATACGCAGTATTTT; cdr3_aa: CALDRGLNTDTQYF
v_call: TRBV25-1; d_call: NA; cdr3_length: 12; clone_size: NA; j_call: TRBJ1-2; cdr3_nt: TGTGCCAGCAGGAATGCCCTTGGGGGCTACACCTTC; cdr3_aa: CASRNALGGYTF
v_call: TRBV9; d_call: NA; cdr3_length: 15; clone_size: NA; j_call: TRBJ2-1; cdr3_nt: TGTGCCAGCAGCGTGGGCCAAAGCTCCTACAATGAGCAGTTCTTC; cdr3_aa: CASSVGQSSYNEQFF
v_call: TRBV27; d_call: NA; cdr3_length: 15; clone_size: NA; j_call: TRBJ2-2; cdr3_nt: TGTGCCAGCAGTCCACGTTCCGCTGGGACCGGGGAGCTGTTTTTT; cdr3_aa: CASSPRSAGTGELFF
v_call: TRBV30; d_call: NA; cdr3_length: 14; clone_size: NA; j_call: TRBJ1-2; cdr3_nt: TGTGCCTGGATACCTTCGGGTCTTAACTATGGCTACACCTTC; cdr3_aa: CAWIPSGLNYGYTF
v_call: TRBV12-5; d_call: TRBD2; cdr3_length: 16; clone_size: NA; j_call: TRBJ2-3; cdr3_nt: TGTGCTAGTGGTCCCGGGACTAGCGGACGCACAGATACGCAGTATTTT; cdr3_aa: CASGPGTSGRTDTQYF
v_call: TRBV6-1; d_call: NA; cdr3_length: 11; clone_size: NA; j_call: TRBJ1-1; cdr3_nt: TGTGCCACCCTCTCGGGGACTGAAGCTTTCTTT; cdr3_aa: CATLSGTEAFF
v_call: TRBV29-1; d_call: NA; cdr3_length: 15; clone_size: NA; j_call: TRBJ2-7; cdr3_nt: TGCAGCGTTGGGGGGGGCAGGGAGGCCCCCTACGAGCAGTACTTC; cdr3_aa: CSVGGGREAPYEQYF
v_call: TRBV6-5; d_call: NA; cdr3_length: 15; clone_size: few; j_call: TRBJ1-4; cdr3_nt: TGTGCCAGCAGTTACTCACAGGGAGCGCATGAAAAACTGTTTTTT; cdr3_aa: CASSYSQGAHEKLFF
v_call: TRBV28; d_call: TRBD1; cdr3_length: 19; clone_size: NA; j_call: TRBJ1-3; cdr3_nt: TGTGCCAGCAGGCCCAACTACGGGACAGGGGGGACCTCTGGAAACACCATATATTTT; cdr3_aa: CASRPNYGTGGTSGNTIYF
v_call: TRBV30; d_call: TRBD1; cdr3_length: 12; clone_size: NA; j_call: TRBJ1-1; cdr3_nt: TGTGCCTGGGGGACAGGGAACACTGAAGCTTTCTTT; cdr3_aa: CAWGTGNTEAFF
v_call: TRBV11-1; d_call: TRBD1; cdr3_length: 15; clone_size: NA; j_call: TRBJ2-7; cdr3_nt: TGTGCCAGCAGCCCAGGACAGGGGACTCCCTACGAGCAGTACTTC; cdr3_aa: CASSPGQGTPYEQYF
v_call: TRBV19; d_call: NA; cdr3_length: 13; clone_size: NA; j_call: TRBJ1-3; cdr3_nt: TGTGCCAGTAGTGGGGACACCAGAAACACCATATATTTT; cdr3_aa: CASSGDTRNTIYF
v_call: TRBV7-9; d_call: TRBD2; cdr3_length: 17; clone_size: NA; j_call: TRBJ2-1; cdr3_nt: TGTGCCAGCAGCCCCGGGACTAGCGGGAGCGCTTACAATGAGCAGTTCTTC; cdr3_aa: CASSPGTSGSAYNEQFF
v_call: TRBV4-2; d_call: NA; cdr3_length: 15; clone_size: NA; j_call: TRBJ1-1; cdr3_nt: TGTGCCAGCAGCCAAGCCACGGGACAGAACACTGAAGCTTTCTTT; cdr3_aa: CASSQATGQNTEAFF
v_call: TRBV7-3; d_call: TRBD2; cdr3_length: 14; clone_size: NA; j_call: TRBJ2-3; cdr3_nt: TGTGCCAGCAGCTTAGGCGGGAGAACAGATACGCAGTATTTT; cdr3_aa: CASSLGGRTDTQYF
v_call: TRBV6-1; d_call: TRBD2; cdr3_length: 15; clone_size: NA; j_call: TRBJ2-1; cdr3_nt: TGTGCCAGCAGTGAAACCCCTAGCGGGATCAATGAGCAGTTCTTC; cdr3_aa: CASSETPSGINEQFF
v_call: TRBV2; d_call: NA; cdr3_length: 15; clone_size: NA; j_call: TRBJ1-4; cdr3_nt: TGTGCCAGCAGTGTAGGGCAGGGAAGCGGAGAAAAACTGTTTTTT; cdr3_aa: CASSVGQGSGEKLFF
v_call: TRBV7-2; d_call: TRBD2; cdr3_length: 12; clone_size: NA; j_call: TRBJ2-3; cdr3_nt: TGTGCCAGCAGCCCGGGAGGAGATACGCAGTATTTT; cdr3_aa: CASSPGGDTQYF
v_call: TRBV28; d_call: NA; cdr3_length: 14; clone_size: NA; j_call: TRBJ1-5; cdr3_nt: TGTGCCAGCAGCCCGGGACACGGCAATCAGCCCCAGCATTTT; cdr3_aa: CASSPGHGNQPQHF
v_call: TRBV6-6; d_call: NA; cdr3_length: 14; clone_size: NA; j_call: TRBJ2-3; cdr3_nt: TGTGCCAGCAGCAGGGGTTTGGGCACAGATACGCAGTATTTT; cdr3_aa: CASSRGLGTDTQYF
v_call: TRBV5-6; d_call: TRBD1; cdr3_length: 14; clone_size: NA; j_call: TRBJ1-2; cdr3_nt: TGTGCCAGCAGCTCGCGACAGGGTTACTATGGCTACACCTTC; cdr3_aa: CASSSRQGYYGYTF
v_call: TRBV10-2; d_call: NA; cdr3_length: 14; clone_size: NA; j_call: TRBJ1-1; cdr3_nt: TGCGCCAGCAGTGAGTGGTCCAGGCTAACTGAAGCTTTCTTT; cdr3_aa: CASSEWSRLTEAFF
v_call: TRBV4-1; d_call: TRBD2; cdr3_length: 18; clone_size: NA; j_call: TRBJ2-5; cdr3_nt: TGCGCCAGCAGCCAAGCTGTCCGGGGTGCGGGAGGGGGAGAGACCCAGTACTTC; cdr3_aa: CASSQAVRGAGGGETQYF
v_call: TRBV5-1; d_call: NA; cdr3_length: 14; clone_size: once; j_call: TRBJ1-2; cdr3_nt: TGCGCCAGCAGTTTGGACAAGCCTAACTATGGCTACACCTTC; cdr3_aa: CASSLDKPNYGYTF
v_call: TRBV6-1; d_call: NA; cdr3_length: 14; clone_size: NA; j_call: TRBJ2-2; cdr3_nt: TGTGCCAGCAGTGGAGTTGCGAACACCGGGGAGCTGTTTTTT; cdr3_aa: CASSGVANTGELFF
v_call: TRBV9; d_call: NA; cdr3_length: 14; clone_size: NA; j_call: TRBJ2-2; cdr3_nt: TGTGCCAGCTGTGAGTGGGGGCACACCGGGGAGCTGTTTTTT; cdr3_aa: CASCEWGHTGELFF
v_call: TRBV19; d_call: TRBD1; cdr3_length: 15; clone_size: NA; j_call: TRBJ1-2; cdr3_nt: TGTGCCAGTAGTCCCTTCCGGGACAGGGCCTATGGCTACACCTTC; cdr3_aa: CASSPFRDRAYGYTF
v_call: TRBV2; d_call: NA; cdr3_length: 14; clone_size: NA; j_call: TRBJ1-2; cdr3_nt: TGTGCCAGCGGAGTGAGGGGAGCTTCTGGTGGCTACACCTTC; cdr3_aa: CASGVRGASGGYTF
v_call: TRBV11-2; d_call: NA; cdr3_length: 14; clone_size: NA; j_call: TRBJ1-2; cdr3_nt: TGTGCCAGCAGCCTATTAGGAAGTAACTATGGCTACACCTTC; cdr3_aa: CASSLLGSNYGYTF
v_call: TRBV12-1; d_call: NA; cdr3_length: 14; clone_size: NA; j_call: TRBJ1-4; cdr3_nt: TGTGCCAGCAGCTCTCGGACAGGGGATGAAAAACTGTTTTTT; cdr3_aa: CASSSRTGDEKLFF
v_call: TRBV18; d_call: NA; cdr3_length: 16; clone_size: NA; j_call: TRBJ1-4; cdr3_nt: TGTGCCAGCTCACCCCCTTTCACCCGCGCTAATGAAAAACTGTTTTTT; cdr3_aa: CASSPPFTRANEKLFF
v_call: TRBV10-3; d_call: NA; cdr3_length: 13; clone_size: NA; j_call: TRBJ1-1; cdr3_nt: TGTGCCATCACCCGGGAGGGTTACACTGAAGCTTTCTTT; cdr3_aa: CAITREGYTEAFF
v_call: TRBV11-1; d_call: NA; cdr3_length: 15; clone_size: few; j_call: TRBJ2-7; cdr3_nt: TGTGCCAGCAGCCCCGAGTTGGGCAGTTCGTACGAGCAGTACTTC; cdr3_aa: CASSPELGSSYEQYF
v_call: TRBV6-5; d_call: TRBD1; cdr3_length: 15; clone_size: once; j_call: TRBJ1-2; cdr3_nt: TGTGCCAGCAGTAACCGGGACAGCTTCAACTATGGCTACACCTTC; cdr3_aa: CASSNRDSFNYGYTF
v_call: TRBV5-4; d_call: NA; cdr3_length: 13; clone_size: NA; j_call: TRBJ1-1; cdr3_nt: TGTGCCAGCAGTTGGAACAGGAACACTGAAGCTTTCTTT; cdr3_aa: CASSWNRNTEAFF
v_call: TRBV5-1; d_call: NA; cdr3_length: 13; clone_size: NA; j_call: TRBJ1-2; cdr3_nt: TGCGCCAGCAGCTTGGTACAGAACTATGGCTACACCTTC; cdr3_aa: CASSLVQNYGYTF
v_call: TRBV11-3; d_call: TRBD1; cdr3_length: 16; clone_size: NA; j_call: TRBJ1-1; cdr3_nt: TGTGCCAGCAGCTTAGCGGGGGACAGGGGTAGGACTGAAGCTTTCTTT; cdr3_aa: CASSLAGDRGRTEAFF